Each of the 18 T cell receptor beta chains below was sequenced from the same sample in a study of regulatory T cells in long-lasting Graves disease. Both iRepertoire HTBI primers and Arm-PCR of CDR3 regions were used to build the TCR beta libraries. TCRdb re-analysed the multiplex PCR reads in MiXCR, keeping a single row per CDR3 protein. The sample holds 400,000 to 550,000 distinct CDR3 sequences; under 15% are singletons and the top ten take around 15%. Noted time point: newly diagnosed GD, antithyroid drugs for less than 3 months. From PBMCs, RNA was extracted and then used to make the TCR library. The sample was also reused in another study, on T cells in Graves' hyperthyroidism and ophthalmopathy.

The sample in question was peripheral blood mononuclear cells (PBMCs), obtained at new diagnosis, from a patient treated with antithyroid drugs. The receptors were gathered from a woman between 25 and 40 years old with Graves disease.

This clonotype showed up many times. V is TRBV3-1 and J is TRBJ1-1; a possible D gene is TRBD1 (5 bases). Germline V gene data show CDR1 as LGHDT and CDR2 as YNNKEL (reference sequence). The CDR3 is made up of 15 amino acids. Deletions cut 3 bases from V and 5 bases from J, with 16 bases between. The CDR3 DNA is TGTGCCAGCAGCCAGTGGGGAGGGGCGCAGACTGAAGCTTTCTTT. Protein product: CASSQWGGAQTEAFF.

The chain carries TRBV4-2 and TRBJ2-1; 11 positions match TRBD2. There are 17 residues in the CDR3. Germline V gene sequence: CDR1 LGHNA, CDR2 YNFKEQ. V lost 4 bases to trimming and J lost 1 base; unmatched junction nucleotides: 6. The CDR3: CASSPGLAEGSYNEQFF. The CDR3 DNA reads as TGTGCCAGCAGCCCGGGACTAGCGGAGGGATCCTACAATGAGCAGTTCTTC.

Notes on this clonotype: A much bigger clone sits one base away, suggesting this may be a read error. The chain links TRBV28 to TRBJ2-1; D not certain. The CDR3 consists of 13 residues. V was cut by 3 bases and J by 10 bases, with 13 bases left in between. Germline values: CDR1 MDHEN, CDR2 SYDVKM. CDR3 loop: CASSLWQSYEQFF. The DNA of the CDR3 is TGTGCCAGCAGTTTGTGGCAGTCCTACGAGCAGTTCTTC.

This clonotype was counted ten times or more. The chain employs TRBV6-5 and TRBJ2-7; 7 nucleotides align to TRBD1. The CDR3 length is 16 residues. V shed 0 bases, J shed 1 base, and the junction held 6 bases outside the gene matches. Germline CDR1 is MNHEY and CDR2 is SVGAGI. The CDR3 sequence: CASSYSATGDSYEQYF. DNA for the CDR3: TGTGCCAGCAGTTACTCGGCTACAGGGGATTCCTACGAGCAGTACTTC.

Ten or more counts support this clonotype. The J gene is TRBJ1-1, the V gene TRBV18; D unresolved. V was pared by 0 bases and J by 0 bases, with 8 bases between. This CDR3 has 15 amino acids. The germline CDR1 and CDR2 sequences are KGHSH and LQKENI. Written as DNA, the CDR3 is TGTGCCAGCTCACCACCGGCAGCTATGAACACTGAAGCTTTCTTT. Its translation: CASSPPAAMNTEAFF.

This clonotype was seen repeatedly, ten times or more. This chain joins TRBV2 and TRBJ2-7; 7 bases map to TRBD2. Germline assignment: CDR1 SNHLY and CDR2 FYNNEI. The ends lost 8 bases at V and 0 bases at J; junction bases unmatched: 7. The CDR3 is 14 residues long. CDR3 sequence reads: CASEPGTTSYEQYF. The CDR3 coding sequence is TGTGCCAGCGAACCCGGGACTACCTCCTACGAGCAGTACTTC.

Many counts were recorded for this clonotype. The V call is TRBV5-1, the J call TRBJ2-1; 8 positions agree with TRBD2. The trim removed 3 bases at V and 0 bases at J, leaving 8 bases unmatched. Germline V lookup: CDR1 SGHRS, CDR2 YFSETQ. The CDR3 totals 17 residues. The CDR3 region is CASSSRQAGGSYNEQFF. The CDR3 DNA reads TGCGCCAGCAGCTCCCGCCAGGCGGGAGGCTCCTACAATGAGCAGTTCTTC.

This clonotype was seen many times. The chain combines TRBV7-9 with TRBJ2-5, with D tentatively TRBD2 (6 bases). Trimming left V 4 bases short and J 1 base short, with 10 bases between. The CDR3 spans 14 residues. The germline CDR1 and CDR2 sequences are SEHNR and FQNEAQ (reference sequence). Here the CDR3 DNA reads TGTGCCAGCAGCTCGGGACTGATCCAAGAGACCCAGTACTTC. This sequence encodes CASSSGLIQETQYF.

The rearrangement uses TRBV4-1 and TRBJ2-3; no firm D call. From germline, CDR1 is MGHRA and CDR2 YSYEKL. The CDR3 runs 18 residues. Deletions cut 3 bases from V and 4 bases from J, with 23 bases between. The CDR3 sequence is CASSHPAATKVSADTQYF. Written as DNA, the CDR3 is TGCGCCAGCAGCCATCCCGCCGCAACAAAAGTCTCAGCAGATACGCAGTATTTT.

The CDR3 here is CASSFFRDRVYNSPLHF. DNA for the CDR3: TGTGCCAGTAGCTTCTTCCGGGACAGGGTCTATAATTCACCCCTCCACTTT. The rearrangement joins TRBV19 to TRBJ1-6, with 9 bases aligning to TRBD1. The CDR3 is 17 amino acids. The germline V gene encodes CDR1 LNHDA and CDR2 SQIVND (reference sequence). The V gene end was trimmed by 6 bases and the J gene end by 3 bases; junction bases not matched to a gene: 9.

This clonotype was counted at least ten times. This rearrangement joins TRBV11-3 to TRBJ2-1, with TRBD2 matching over 11 bases. V was clipped by 0 bases and J by 7 bases; unmatched bases: 2. Germline-derived CDR1 and CDR2 are SGHNT and YENEEA. This CDR3 region has 15 residues. This CDR3 is CASSLDVAGGNEQFF. CDR3 DNA sequence: TGTGCCAGCAGCTTAGATGTAGCGGGAGGGAATGAGCAGTTCTTC.

Many counts were recorded for this clonotype. The rearrangement links TRBV11-2 to TRBJ2-1; TRBD2 matches at 12 bases. The germline gives CDR1 SGHAT, CDR2 FQNNGV. With 4 bases clipped from V and 2 bases from J, the junction kept 0 bases outside the gene matches. This CDR3 is 15 amino acids long. The CDR3 DNA reads TGTGCCAGCAGCTCTAGCGGGAGGGCCTACAATGAGCAGTTCTTC. The encoded protein is CASSSSGRAYNEQFF.

The rearrangement uses TRBV6-2 or TRBV6-3 and TRBJ2-2, with 8 positions matching TRBD1. V was pared by 7 bases and J by 5 bases, with 9 bases of the junction left unmatched. This CDR3 region has 15 residues. From germline, CDR1 is MNHEY and CDR2 SVGEGT. The CDR3 is CASTQGAGDTGELFF. DNA of the CDR3: TGTGCCAGCACCCAGGGGGCAGGAGATACCGGGGAGCTGTTTTTT.

This clonotype appeared many times. V and J are TRBV5-1 and TRBJ1-1, with D possibly matching TRBD1 (5 bases). Germline CDR1 reads SGHRS; CDR2 reads YFSETQ. The V end lost 5 bases, the J end lost 5 bases, and 16 bases lay between the germline ends. The length of the CDR3 is 14 residues. The CDR3 bases are TGCGCCAGCAGTCGGGGACCAGGGATGACTGAAGCTTTCTTT. This encodes CASSRGPGMTEAFF.

This clonotype showed up many times. The rearrangement joins TRBV11-3 to TRBJ2-7; the D gene could be TRBD1 or TRBD2 (6 bases each). The CDR3 runs 13 residues. Germline loops: CDR1 SGHNT, CDR2 YENEEA. Trimming took off 4 bases at V and 0 bases at J, with 7 bases between the two ends. The CDR3: CASSWGASYEQYF. The CDR3 nucleotides read TGTGCCAGCAGCTGGGGGGCCTCCTACGAGCAGTACTTC.

This clonotype has at least ten counts. V is TRBV18 and J is TRBJ2-1; TRBD2 matches at 7 bases. The germline V gene encodes CDR1 KGHSH and CDR2 LQKENI. V lost 3 bases, J lost 7 bases, and 9 bases stayed unmatched. This CDR3 spans 15 amino acids. The CDR3 reads CASSPSGGNANEQFF. In nucleotides, the CDR3 is TGTGCCAGCTCACCCTCGGGAGGTAATGCTAATGAGCAGTTCTTC.

This clonotype occurred many times. V and J are TRBV5-1 and TRBJ1-1, with 8 bases fitting TRBD1. This CDR3 comprises 18 residues. Germline CDR1 SGHRS, CDR2 YFSETQ. V shed 3 bases and J 2 bases; nucleotides not matched to a gene: 15. In nucleotides, the CDR3 is TGCGCCAGCAGCTGGATGGGGCAGGGGGCGGATATTAACACTGAAGCTTTCTTT. Translation: CASSWMGQGADINTEAFF.

The sample holds a few counts of this clonotype. The CDR3 sequence: CASSPSGTGGGKNIQYF. CDR3 nucleotide sequence: TGTGCCAGCTCACCTTCCGGGACAGGGGGGGGCAAAAACATTCAGTACTTC. The rearrangement joins TRBV18 to TRBJ2-4; the match to TRBD1 covers 11 bases. Germline V gene sequence: CDR1 KGHSH, CDR2 LQKENI. This CDR3 has 17 amino acids. The ends lost 3 bases at V and 3 bases at J; junction bases unmatched: 7.